The rows below give T cell receptor beta chains drawn from one sample of a study of cytomegalovirus exposure and HLA in healthy donors. TCRdb's copy holds only in-frame clones and misses some; the assay was immunoSEQ multiplex PCR. Here the sample spans around 150,000 clones, approximately 62% being singletons. The specimen was PBMCs. These receptors were collected from a human donor in good health. The CDR3 runs from the conserved cysteine through the conserved F or W. A D gene is named only where the DNA matches it firmly. Part of the rows lack a size; the others show once, few, many or a class for expanded clones.

J gene,clone size,D gene,V gene,CDR3 protein,CDR3 DNA
TRBJ2-3,.,.,TRBV4-2,CASSQEDGSTDTQYF,TGTGCCAGCAGCCAAGAAGACGGGAGCACAGATACGCAGTATTTT
TRBJ2-2,.,.,TRBV28,CASRGPRVTGELFF,TGTGCCAGCAGAGGACCGCGGGTAACCGGGGAGCTGTTTTTT
TRBJ2-2,.,TRBD1,TRBV6-5,CASSLDRVPTGELFF,TGTGCCAGCAGTTTGGACAGGGTACCCACCGGGGAGCTGTTTTTT
TRBJ2-7,.,.,TRBV11-2,CASSLVPVSYEQYF,TGTGCCAGCAGCTTAGTCCCAGTCTCCTACGAGCAGTACTTC
TRBJ2-3,.,TRBD2,TRBV7-3,CASSQTSGTTDTQYF,TGTGCCAGCAGCCAGACTAGCGGGACCACAGATACGCAGTATTTT
TRBJ2-2,.,.,TRBV29-1,CSVVHTNTGELFF,TGCAGCGTTGTTCACACCAACACCGGGGAGCTGTTTTTT
TRBJ2-7,once,.,TRBV2,CASSDRPHYEQYF,TGTGCCAGCAGTGACAGGCCCCACTACGAGCAGTACTTC
TRBJ1-1,.,.,TRBV2,CASSDRGVANTEAFF,TGTGCCAGCAGTGACAGGGGAGTTGCGAACACTGAAGCTTTCTTT
TRBJ1-4,.,TRBD1,TRBV5-4,CASSLGQGANEKLFF,TGTGCCAGCAGCTTGGGACAGGGCGCTAATGAAAAACTGTTTTTT
TRBJ2-2,.,TRBD1,TRBV18,CASSPQTGWDTGELFF,TGTGCCAGCTCACCCCAGACAGGGTGGGACACCGGGGAGCTGTTTTTT
TRBJ1-1,.,.,TRBV28,CASSLRGGRTEAFF,TGTGCCAGCAGCCTAAGGGGTGGTCGGACTGAAGCTTTCTTT
TRBJ2-6,.,.,TRBV4-1,CASSQDWQGIGAGANVLTF,TGCGCCAGCAGCCAAGATTGGCAGGGGATTGGGGCTGGGGCCAACGTCCTGACTTTC
TRBJ2-6,.,.,TRBV2,CASSDDGAGANVLTF,TGTGCCAGCAGTGACGACGGGGCTGGGGCCAACGTCCTGACTTTC
TRBJ2-2,.,TRBD2,TRBV18,CASSATSGRNTGELFF,TGTGCCAGCTCAGCTACTAGCGGGAGGAACACCGGGGAGCTGTTTTTT
TRBJ1-3,few,.,TRBV28,CASSSGQTSGNTIYF,TGTGCCAGCAGTTCAGGACAGACCTCTGGAAACACCATATATTTT
TRBJ2-2,.,.,TRBV28,CASELTGVTGELFF,TGTGCCAGCGAACTGACGGGGGTGACCGGGGAGCTGTTTTTT
TRBJ2-7,once,TRBD1,TRBV28,CASSPSGDRIDEQYF,TGTGCCAGCAGTCCCTCCGGGGACAGGATCGACGAGCAGTACTTC
TRBJ2-1,.,TRBD1,TRBV18,CASSLRQGRNEQFF,TGTGCCAGCTCACTTCGACAGGGGAGGAATGAGCAGTTCTTC
TRBJ2-5,.,TRBD1,TRBV6-5,CASRRTGEETQYF,TGTGCCAGCAGACGTACAGGGGAGGAGACCCAGTACTTC
TRBJ1-4,.,TRBD1,TRBV9,CASSVTGGREKLFF,TGTGCCAGCAGCGTAACAGGGGGCCGTGAAAAACTGTTTTTT
TRBJ1-5,.,.,TRBV29-1,CSVHFRIWGDSNQPQHF,TGCAGCGTCCATTTCCGTATTTGGGGGGATAGCAATCAGCCCCAGCATTTT
TRBJ2-5,.,TRBD2,TRBV4-2,CASSQDGTSQETQYF,TGTGCCAGCAGCCAAGATGGGACTAGTCAGGAGACCCAGTACTTC
TRBJ2-7,few,.,TRBV7-9,CASSLSRNRAHEQYF,TGTGCCAGCAGCTTAAGTCGGAACAGGGCCCACGAGCAGTACTTC
TRBJ2-3,.,.,TRBV18,CASSPQAVQGSF,TGTGCCAGCTCACCACAGGCCGTCCAGGGGTCTTTT